These 14 T cell receptor beta chains originate from one sample sequenced in a study of blood T cell repertoires in COVID-19. Repertoires were generated with immunoSEQ multiplex PCR, while TCRdb's copy carries only in-frame clones and drops some. The sample shows 100,000 to 130,000 clones, about four fifths of them seen only once. Sequencing was done on a sample of peripheral blood. Receptor source: a man between 65 and 80 years old with acute or convalescent COVID-19.

The V call is TRBV2, the J call TRBJ2-5, with 7 bases that match TRBD2. The germline CDR1 and CDR2 sequences are SNHLY and FYNNEI. The CDR3 sequence is 12 residues long. The J segment lost 5 bases and the V segment lost 3 bases, leaving 0 bases of the junction unmatched. CDR3 sequence (DNA): TGTGCCAGCAGTGACGGGGGGGAGACCCAGTACTTC. Its protein is CASSDGGETQYF.

This clone appeared once. This rearrangement joins TRBV7-6 to TRBJ2-3; 7 bases are a match to TRBD2. This CDR3 has 18 residues. Germline V gene data show CDR1 as SGHVS and CDR2 as FNYEAQ. The trim removed 6 bases at V and 0 bases at J, leaving 15 bases unmatched. The CDR3 loop is CASSRPKPGGGSTDTQYF. The DNA of the CDR3 is TGTGCCAGCAGTCGACCGAAACCGGGGGGAGGTAGCACAGATACGCAGTATTTT.

The chain joins TRBV11-3 to TRBJ2-2; D is unresolved. Germline V gene sequence: CDR1 SGHNT, CDR2 YENEEA. V lost 0 bases and J lost 6, with 5 bases in between. The CDR3 covers 13 residues. CDR3 loop: CASSLEHAGELFF. CDR3 sequence (DNA): TGTGCCAGCAGCTTAGAACACGCCGGGGAGCTGTTTTTT.

This clone was recorded a few times. The V call is TRBV18, the J call TRBJ1-4, with D tentatively TRBD1 (6 bases). The CDR3 length is 13 residues. V lost 3 bases, J lost 8 bases, and 10 bases lay in between. Looked up from germline, CDR1 is KGHSH and CDR2 is LQKENI. The CDR3 is CASSPAQGEKLFF. DNA for the CDR3: TGTGCCAGCTCACCCGCACAGGGAGAAAAACTGTTTTTT.

In this sample, this clone turned up a few times. The chain combines TRBV19 with TRBJ1-5, with 7 bases identical to TRBD1. This CDR3 comprises 17 residues. Trimming at V came to 6 bases and at J to 3 bases, leaving 14 bases not matched to a gene. CDR1 is LNHDA, CDR2 SQIVND, per germline (reference sequence). The CDR3: CASSPIKQGPLNQPQHF. CDR3 in DNA: TGTGCCAGTAGCCCAATAAAACAGGGGCCTCTCAATCAGCCCCAGCATTTT.

The chain employs TRBV7-9 and TRBJ1-1, with no clear D. Germline V gene lookup returns CDR1 SEHNR and CDR2 FQNEAQ (reference sequence). V dropped 2 bases and J dropped 6 bases, with 4 bases sitting between them. This CDR3 comprises 11 residues. CDR3 sequence (DNA): TGTGCCAGCAGCTTATATTCTGAAGCTTTCTTT. Its protein is CASSLYSEAFF.

This clone was recorded only once. The genes are TRBV6-6 and TRBJ1-1, with TRBD1 matching over 8 bases. The CDR3 is made up of 12 amino acids. CDR1 is MNHNY and CDR2 is SVGAGI in the germline V gene (reference sequence). Trimming at V came to 6 bases and at J to 6 bases, leaving 3 bases not matched to a gene. CDR3 amino acids: CASSLDRAEAFF. As DNA, the CDR3 is TGTGCCAGCAGCCTGGACAGGGCTGAAGCTTTCTTT.

The rearrangement links TRBV6-5 to TRBJ1-1; 9 bases are a match to TRBD1. The CDR3 covers 16 residues. J was trimmed by 3 bases and V by 0 bases; bases with no gene match: 5. Per germline, CDR1 MNHEY and CDR2 SVGAGI. DNA for the CDR3: TGTGCCAGCAGTTACTCGATACGGACAGGGGACACTGAAGCTTTCTTT. Translated, it gives CASSYSIRTGDTEAFF.

The chain carries TRBV5-4 and TRBJ2-1, with 7 bases fitting TRBD1. Germline trimming cut 0 bases from V and 9 bases from J; bases unmatched to any gene: 12. The CDR3 has 16 amino acids. Germline CDR1 is SGHNT and CDR2 is YYREEE (reference sequence). The CDR3 loop is CASSLGVSQGKGEQFF. The CDR3, as DNA: TGTGCCAGCAGCTTGGGAGTCTCACAGGGGAAGGGTGAGCAGTTCTTC.

This clone was observed at least ten times. The genes are TRBV13 and TRBJ2-4, with D uncertain. This CDR3 has 17 residues. Germline lookup yields CDR1 PRHDT and CDR2 FYEKMQ (reference sequence). V was shortened by 0 bases and J by 0 bases, with 12 bases between the two germline ends. The CDR3 region has the DNA TGTGCCAGCAGCTTAGGTAACAAAAGACTAGCCAAAAACATTCAGTACTTC. It is translated as CASSLGNKRLAKNIQYF.

This sequence joins TRBV10-3 and TRBJ1-2; 10 bases line up with TRBD1. Germline V gene sequence: CDR1 ENHRY, CDR2 SYGVKD. With 8 bases clipped from V and 3 bases from J, the junction kept 6 bases outside the gene matches. The CDR3 runs to 14 residues. The CDR3 bases are TGTGCCATCCGGACAGGGGGAGACGACTATGGCTACACCTTC. Translated: CAIRTGGDDYGYTF.

V is TRBV7-2 and J is TRBJ2-5, with D perhaps TRBD1 (6 bases). Trimming left V 4 bases short and J 2 bases short, with 11 bases between. Germline V gene sequence: CDR1 SGHTA, CDR2 FQGNSA. The CDR3 contains 14 residues. CDR3: CASSYQGNQETQYF. The DNA for the CDR3 is TGTGCCAGCAGCTATCAGGGGAATCAAGAGACCCAGTACTTC.

The chain uses TRBV12-2 and TRBJ1-1. TRBV12-2 is designated a pseudogene. This CDR3 is built from 14 residues. CDR3: CASRLVTVCVEAFF. Written as DNA, the CDR3 is TGTGCAAGTCGCTTAGTAACCGTGTGCGTTGAAGCTTTCTTT.

The chain links TRBV6-5 to TRBJ1-2, with unresolved D. Trimming pared 4 bases from V and 4 bases from J, leaving 7 bases between. Germline loops: CDR1 MNHEY, CDR2 SVGAGI. CDR3 length equals 12 residues. The CDR3 region has the DNA TGTGCCAGCAGTTCGGGGAGCTATGGCTACACCTTC. It codes for CASSSGSYGYTF.